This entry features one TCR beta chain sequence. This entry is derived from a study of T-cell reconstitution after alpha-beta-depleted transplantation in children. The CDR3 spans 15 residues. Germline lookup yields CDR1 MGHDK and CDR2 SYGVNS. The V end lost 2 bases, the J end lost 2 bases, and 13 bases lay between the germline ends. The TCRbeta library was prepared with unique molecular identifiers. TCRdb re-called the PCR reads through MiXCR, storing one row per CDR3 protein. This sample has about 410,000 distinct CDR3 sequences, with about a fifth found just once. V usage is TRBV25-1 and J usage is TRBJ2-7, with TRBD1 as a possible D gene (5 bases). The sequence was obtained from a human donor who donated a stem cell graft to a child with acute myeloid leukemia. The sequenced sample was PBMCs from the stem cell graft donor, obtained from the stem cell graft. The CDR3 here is CASSEPSRQTYEQYF. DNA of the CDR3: TGTGCCAGCAGTGAACCATCTCGACAGACCTACGAGCAGTACTTC.